This T cell receptor beta chain was recorded in a study of T cells in Graves' hyperthyroidism and ophthalmopathy (dated by TCRdb to between 2018 and 2021). For context, the study as a whole: To identify distinguishing TCR V-J signatures, a discovery cohort of about a hundred patients was used, comprising fewer than 45 with Graves' ophthalmopathy and some 60 with stable Graves' hyperthyroidism. Prospective prediction of ophthalmopathy was tested in an independent validation cohort of approximately 19 hyperthyroidism patients and 17 patients who later progressed to ophthalmopathy. The 95 to 100 discovery patients were randomly divided into training and test sets at a 7:3 ratio. In addition, the study compared T-cell repertoires in thyroid tissue and in blood from roughly 6 Graves' hyperthyroidism patients. After sampling, hyperthyroidism patients received methimazole starting at 30 mg daily, and ophthalmopathy patients received high-dose intravenous methylprednisolone. TCR Vbeta CDR3 sequencing of 135 peripheral blood samples (under 45 ophthalmopathy, 75 or so hyperthyroidism and approximately 17 progressor patients) is reported in the paper.

The TCR beta CDR3 regions were amplified from RNA transcripts. For the first round of RT-PCR on the TCR CDR3, the HTBI primer set was used together with the Qiagen OneStep RT-PCR kit. Libraries were constructed in a second round of multiplex PCR, after which size selection and purification were performed. The libraries were sequenced on an Illumina HiSeq2000 using paired-end 100 bp reads. On the study's bioinformatics: SOAPnuke was used to process the raw data, throwing out any read that contained adapters or uncalled bases, had a mean Phred below 15, or lacked an exact constant-primer or identifier match. High-quality paired reads were merged using COPE v1.2.5, and each unique nucleotide sequence was defined as a clonotype. Clonotypes were aligned to IMGT TRBV, TRBD and TRBJ reference segments using MiTCR v1.1. The analysis was restricted to V-J combinations with a frequency above 0.0001, which together covered 98% to 99.2% of the repertoires. The TCS score was defined as the ratio of F50 (clonal expansion) to E x V (chaos), calculated using BLOSUM62-based TCRdist between CDR3 peptides within each V-J. Welch's t-statistics and random forest reduced 450 to 600 V-J features to 10 to 15, which were used in a naive Bayes classifier (R e1071). Using fastp trimming at Q25 and MiXCR clonotype assembly, TCRdb reanalyzed the public sequencing data and kept in-frame beta chains. Here each entry gathers all rows of one CDR3 protein and keeps the most common genes and DNA. In this record, the V and J calls reflect TCRdb's handling and not the investigators' own analysis. This sample holds approximately 560,000 distinct CDR3 sequences; around 42% were observed only once. The ten largest clones represent 8% to 8.5% of the sample.

Paper-wide results and their limitations: Sample size was not statistically predetermined, and investigators were not blinded to group allocation. Most expanded thyroid clonotypes (frequency above 0.001) were also detected in blood, a finding suggesting that blood repertoires may reflect thyroid immune responses. In validation, the model predicted progression to ophthalmopathy with approximately 71% sensitivity and 72% to 85% specificity, a median of approximately 6.7 months before onset. Ophthalmopathy was separated from stable hyperthyroidism by a 13 V-J signature model, with around 88% sensitivity and 81% to 82% specificity obtained in cross-validation and 80%/75% obtained in testing.

Between the V and J ends, shortened by 10 bases and 6 bases respectively, the junction contains 12 bases. From the germline V gene, CDR1 is MGHDK and CDR2 is SYGVNS. The CDR3 has 12 amino acids, counting the end cysteine and phenylalanine. CDR3 DNA only is kept here, 36 bases in frame from base 1. A patient counted as having stable Graves' hyperthyroidism if no progression to ophthalmopathy occurred over 18 months of follow-up. The hyperthyroidism patients were between 18 and 65 years old and newly diagnosed, with a disease duration of less than 2 months. Patients with uncontrolled infections, other autoimmune diseases, pregnancy or lactation were excluded. Diagnoses were established on the basis of clinical symptoms, serum thyroxine and TRAb, thyroid ultrasound, and orbital computed tomography. Total RNA was extracted with Trizol reagent, and quality was checked on an Agilent 2100 Bioanalyzer. This clonotype was counted between two and nine times. Its antigen target is currently unknown. There are no base qualities to consult, and no much larger clone falls within one base.

This TCR derives from a woman between 18 and 29 years old with Graves' hyperthyroidism. Donor details come from another sample of the same person, matched by shared clones. The chain links TRBV25-1 with TRBJ2-2; TRBD2 might be the D gene, on 6 matching bases. The specimen sequenced was peripheral blood or thyroid tissue (not recorded which). The nucleotide sequence is given as TGTGCCACCAGGCCGGGAGCCGGGGAGCTGTTTTTT. Its product reads: CATRPGAGELFF.